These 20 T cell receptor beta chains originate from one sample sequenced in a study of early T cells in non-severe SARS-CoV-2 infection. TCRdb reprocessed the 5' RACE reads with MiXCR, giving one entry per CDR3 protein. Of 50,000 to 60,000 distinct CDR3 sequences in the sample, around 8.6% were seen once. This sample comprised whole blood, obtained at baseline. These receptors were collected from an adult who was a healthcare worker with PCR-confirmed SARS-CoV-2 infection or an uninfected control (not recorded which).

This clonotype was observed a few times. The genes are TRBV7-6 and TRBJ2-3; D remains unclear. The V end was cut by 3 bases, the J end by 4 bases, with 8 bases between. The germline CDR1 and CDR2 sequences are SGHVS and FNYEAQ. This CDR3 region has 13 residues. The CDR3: CASSLGNPDTQYF. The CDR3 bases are TGTGCCAGCAGCTTGGGGAACCCAGATACGCAGTATTTT.

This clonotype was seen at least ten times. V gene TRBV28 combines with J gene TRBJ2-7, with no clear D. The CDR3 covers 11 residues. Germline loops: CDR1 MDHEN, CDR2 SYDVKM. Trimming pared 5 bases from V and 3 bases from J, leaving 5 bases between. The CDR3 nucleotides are TGTGCCAGCAGTATCGGCTACGAGCAGTACTTC. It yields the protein CASSIGYEQYF.

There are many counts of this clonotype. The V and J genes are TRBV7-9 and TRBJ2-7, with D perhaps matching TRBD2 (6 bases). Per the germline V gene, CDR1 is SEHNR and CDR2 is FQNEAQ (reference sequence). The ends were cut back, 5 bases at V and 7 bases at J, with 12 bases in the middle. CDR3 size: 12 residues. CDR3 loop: CASSPSGGEQYF. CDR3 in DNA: TGTGCCAGCAGCCCCTCTGGGGGGGAGCAGTACTTC.

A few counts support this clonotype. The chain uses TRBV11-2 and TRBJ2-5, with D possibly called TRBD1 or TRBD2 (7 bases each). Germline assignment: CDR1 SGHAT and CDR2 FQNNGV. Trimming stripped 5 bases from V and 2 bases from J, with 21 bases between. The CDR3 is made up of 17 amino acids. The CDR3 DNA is TGTGCCAGCAGCCGCAGGGGGGGCCCCGGGAGTCAAGAGACCCAGTACTTC. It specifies CASSRRGGPGSQETQYF.

The CDR3 nucleotides are TGCGCCAGCAGCCAAACTGGAGCGCTAAGCGGACTCAACACAGATACGCAGTATTTT. This codes for CASSQTGALSGLNTDTQYF. The chain carries TRBV4-1 and TRBJ2-3; possibly TRBD2 for D (5 bases). V was clipped by 2 bases and J by 2 bases, with 23 bases between them. This CDR3 contains 19 residues. The germline V gene encodes CDR1 MGHRA and CDR2 YSYEKL.

The CDR3 region has the DNA TGTGCCAGCGCCCGAAGGCGTGGGGGGAACACCGGGGAGCTGTTTTTT. This codes for CASARRRGGNTGELFF. This chain joins TRBV12-3 or TRBV12-4 and TRBJ2-2; D possibly matches TRBD1 or TRBD2 (5 bases each). The CDR3 spans 16 residues. V lost 8 bases and J 1 base, leaving 17 bases between the germline ends.

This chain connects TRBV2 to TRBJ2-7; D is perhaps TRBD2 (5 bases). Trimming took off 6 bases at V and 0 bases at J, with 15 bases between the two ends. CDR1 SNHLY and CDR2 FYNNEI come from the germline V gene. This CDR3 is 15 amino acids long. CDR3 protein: CASRRGPFSSYEQYF. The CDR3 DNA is TGTGCCAGCAGGAGAGGGCCGTTTTCCTCCTACGAGCAGTACTTC.

The CDR3 is CASGALNQPQHF. CDR3 nucleotide sequence: TGTGCCAGCGGGGCCCTCAATCAGCCCCAGCATTTT. The chain couples TRBV2 to TRBJ1-5, with D tentatively TRBD1 (5 bases). The germline gives CDR1 SNHLY, CDR2 FYNNEI. V dropped 8 bases and J dropped 3 bases, with 8 bases sitting between them. This CDR3 region has 12 residues.

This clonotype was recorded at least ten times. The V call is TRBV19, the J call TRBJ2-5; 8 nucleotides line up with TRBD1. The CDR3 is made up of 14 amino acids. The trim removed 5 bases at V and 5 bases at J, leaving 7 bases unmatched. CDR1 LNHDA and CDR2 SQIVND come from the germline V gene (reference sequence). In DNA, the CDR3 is TGTGCCAGTAGTCCCCCTCGGGACAGGGAGACCCAGTACTTC. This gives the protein CASSPPRDRETQYF.

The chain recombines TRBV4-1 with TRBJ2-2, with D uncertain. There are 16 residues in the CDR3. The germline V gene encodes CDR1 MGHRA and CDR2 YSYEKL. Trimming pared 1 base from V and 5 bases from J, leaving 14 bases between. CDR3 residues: CASSQAQSVYTGELFF. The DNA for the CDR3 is TGCGCCAGCAGCCAAGCACAGTCCGTATATACCGGGGAGCTGTTTTTT.

The CDR3 is CASSLATTATNEKLFF. In DNA form, the CDR3 reads TGTGCCAGCAGCTTAGCGACTACTGCAACTAATGAAAAACTGTTTTTT. The gene calls are TRBV7-9 and TRBJ1-4; no clear D. Trimming removed 0 bases from V and 0 bases from J, with 8 bases in between. The CDR3 has 16 amino acids. The germline V gene encodes CDR1 SEHNR and CDR2 FQNEAQ (reference sequence).

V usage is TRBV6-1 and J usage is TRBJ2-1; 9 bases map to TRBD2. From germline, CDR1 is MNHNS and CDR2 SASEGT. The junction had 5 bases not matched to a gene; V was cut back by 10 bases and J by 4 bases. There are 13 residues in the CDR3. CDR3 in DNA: TGTGCCACCGTAGCGGGAGATTACAATGAGCAGTTCTTC. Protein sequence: CATVAGDYNEQFF.

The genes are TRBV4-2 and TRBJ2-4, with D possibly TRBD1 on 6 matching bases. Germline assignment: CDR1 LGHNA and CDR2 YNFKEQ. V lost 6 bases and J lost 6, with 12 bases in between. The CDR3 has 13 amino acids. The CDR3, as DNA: TGTGCCAGCAGGCCGGGACATCTAAACATTCAGTACTTC. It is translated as CASRPGHLNIQYF.

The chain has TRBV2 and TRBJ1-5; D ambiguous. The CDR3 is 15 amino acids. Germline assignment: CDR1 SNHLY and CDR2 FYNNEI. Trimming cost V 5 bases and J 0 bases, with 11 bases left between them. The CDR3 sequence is CASSSRAHSNQPQHF. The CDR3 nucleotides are TGTGCCAGCAGTTCTCGGGCCCATAGCAATCAGCCCCAGCATTTT.

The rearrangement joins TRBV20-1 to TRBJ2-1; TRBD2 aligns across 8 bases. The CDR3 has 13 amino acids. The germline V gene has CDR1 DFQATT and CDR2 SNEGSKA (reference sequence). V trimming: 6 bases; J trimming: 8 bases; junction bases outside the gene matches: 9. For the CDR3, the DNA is TGCAGTGCAGAGGGGCTAGCGGGCTATGAGCAGTTCTTC. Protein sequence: CSAEGLAGYEQFF.

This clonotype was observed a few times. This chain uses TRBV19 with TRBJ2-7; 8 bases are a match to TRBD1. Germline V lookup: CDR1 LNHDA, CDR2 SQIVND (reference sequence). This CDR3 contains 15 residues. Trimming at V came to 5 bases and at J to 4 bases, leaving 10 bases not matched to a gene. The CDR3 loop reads CASSGGRDRLYEQYF. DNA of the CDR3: TGTGCCAGTAGTGGGGGCCGGGACAGGCTTTACGAGCAGTACTTC.

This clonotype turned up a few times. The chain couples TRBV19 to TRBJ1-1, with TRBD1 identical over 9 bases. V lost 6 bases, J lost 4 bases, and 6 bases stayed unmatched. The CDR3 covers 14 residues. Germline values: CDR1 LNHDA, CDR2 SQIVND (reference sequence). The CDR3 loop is CASRGDRVSTEAFF. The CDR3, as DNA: TGTGCCAGTAGAGGGGACAGGGTGAGCACTGAAGCTTTCTTT.

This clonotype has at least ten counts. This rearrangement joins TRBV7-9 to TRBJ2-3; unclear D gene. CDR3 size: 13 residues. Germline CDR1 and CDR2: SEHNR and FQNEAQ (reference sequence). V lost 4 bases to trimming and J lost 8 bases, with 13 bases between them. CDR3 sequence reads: CASSSPPAATQYF. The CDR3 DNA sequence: TGTGCCAGCAGCTCCCCGCCGGCCGCTACGCAGTATTTT.

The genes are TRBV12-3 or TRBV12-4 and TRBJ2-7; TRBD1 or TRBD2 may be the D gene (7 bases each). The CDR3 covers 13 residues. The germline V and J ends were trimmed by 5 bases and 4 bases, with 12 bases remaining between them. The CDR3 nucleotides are TGTGCCAGCAGTCCAGGGGGGGTATACGAGCAGTACTTC. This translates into CASSPGGVYEQYF.

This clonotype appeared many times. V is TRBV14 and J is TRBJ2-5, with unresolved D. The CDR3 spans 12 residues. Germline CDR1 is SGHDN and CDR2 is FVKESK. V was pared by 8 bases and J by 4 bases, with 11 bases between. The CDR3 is CASPKAVETQYF. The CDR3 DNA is TGTGCCAGCCCTAAAGCAGTAGAGACCCAGTACTTC.